The rows below give T cell receptor beta chains drawn from one sample of a study of Ad26.COV2.S vaccination and SARS-CoV-2 variants. Profiling relied on immunoSEQ multiplex PCR, and the TCRdb table lists in-frame clones only, not all of them. The sample has about 350,000 clones, around 88% seen once. Here the sequenced sample was peripheral blood, taken in a trial of Ad26.COV2.S vaccine versus placebo. These receptors were obtained from a person aged 18-65 years who received the Ad26.COV2.S COVID-19 vaccine or a placebo. Each CDR3 is given with its conserved first and last residue. The D gene is left open where the match is weak. Clone size is given for some rows only: seen once, a few or many times, or a class if the clone is expanded.

d_call	v_call	j_call	clone_size	cdr3_nt	cdr3_aa
NA	TRBV28	TRBJ2-1	NA	TGTGCCAGCAGTCCCTTTAGGGGAATTCTCTACAATGAGCAGTTCTTC	CASSPFRGILYNEQFF
NA	TRBV7-9	TRBJ2-5	NA	TGTGCCAGCGGTGAACAGGGACAAGAGACCCAGTACTTC	CASGEQGQETQYF
TRBD1	TRBV20-1	TRBJ1-5	NA	TGCAGTGCTAGTGGGACAGGGAATCAGCCCCAGCATTTT	CSASGTGNQPQHF
NA	TRBV7-8	TRBJ1-4	NA	TGTGCCAGCAGCTTAGATGGGGGGTCGAATGAAAAACTGTTTTTT	CASSLDGGSNEKLFF
NA	TRBV7-9	TRBJ1-4	NA	TGTGCCAGCAGCTCGCGGAGTTTGGAAAAACTGTTTTTT	CASSSRSLEKLFF
TRBD1	TRBV5-1	TRBJ1-1	many	TGCGCCAGCAGCTGGACCCTACAGGGGCCGGGGAGAAACACTGAAGCTTTCTTT	CASSWTLQGPGRNTEAFF
TRBD1	TRBV7-2	TRBJ1-3	once	TGTGCCAGCAGCTTAAATACCCGGACAGGGGAAGGAAACACCATATATTTT	CASSLNTRTGEGNTIYF
NA	TRBV6-5	TRBJ2-2	NA	TGTGCCAGCAGATTCCTAGCCGGGGAGCTGTTTTTT	CASRFLAGELFF
NA	TRBV20-1	TRBJ2-1	NA	TGCAGTGCCAAGACAGGAAATGAGCAGTTCTTC	CSAKTGNEQFF
NA	TRBV11-2	TRBJ2-2	NA	TGTGCCAGCAGCTTAGCAGGGGGAGGCACCGGGGAGCTGTTTTTT	CASSLAGGGTGELFF
NA	TRBV5-1	TRBJ1-1	NA	TGCGCCAGCAGCCCAATGACAGGGAACACTGAAGCTTTCTTT	CASSPMTGNTEAFF
TRBD2	TRBV10-3	TRBJ2-7	NA	TGTGCCATCAGTGATCTAGCGGGAGCTGGGGAGCAGTACTTC	CAISDLAGAGEQYF
NA	TRBV28	TRBJ2-7	once	TGTGCCAGCAGTTTATTGGGAGATCGGTACTTC	CASSLLGDRYF
NA	TRBV2	TRBJ1-2	once	TGTGCCACCGCAACCCGGGCCGATAACTATGGCTACACCTTC	CATATRADNYGYTF
TRBD2	TRBV5-1	TRBJ2-1	NA	TGCGCCAGCAGCACCCTAGCGGCCTCCTACAATGAGCAGTTCTTC	CASSTLAASYNEQFF
NA	TRBV27	TRBJ1-4	NA	TGTGCCAGCAGTTTAAATGGGGGCATGAATGAAAAACTGTTTTTT	CASSLNGGMNEKLFF
NA	TRBV5-4	TRBJ2-2	NA	TGTGCCAGCAGCCCCCGGGAGAGCAGCCCCGGGGAGCTGTTTTTT	CASSPRESSPGELFF
NA	TRBV14	TRBJ1-1	NA	TGTGCCAGCAGCCATTTAGGGGTGGACACTGAAGCTTTCTTT	CASSHLGVDTEAFF
NA	TRBV7-8	TRBJ2-7	NA	TGTGCCAGCAGCATAAAGACAGACACCTACATATTCTACGAGCAGTACTTC	CASSIKTDTYIFYEQYF
NA	TRBV24-1	TRBJ2-1	NA	TGTGCCACCAGTGATAAGGCGCCCCCGGACAATGAGCAGTTCTTC	CATSDKAPPDNEQFF
NA	TRBV6-4	TRBJ2-7	NA	TGTGCCAGCAGACAGGGCGATCCCTTCGGGTTGTACGAGCAGTACTTC	CASRQGDPFGLYEQYF
TRBD2	TRBV3-1/TRBV3-2	TRBJ2-7	NA	TGTGCCAGCAGCCCCTCGCCCCGGACTAGCGGAGTATCCTACGAGCAGTACTTC	CASSPSPRTSGVSYEQYF
TRBD2	TRBV4-3	TRBJ2-1	NA	TGCGCCAGCAGCCAAGAGGTGGGGGGGAACTACAATGAGCAGTTCTTC	CASSQEVGGNYNEQFF
NA	TRBV27	TRBJ1-1	few	TGTGCCAGCAGTCCCCACAAACAGGGGAACACTGAAGCTTTCTTT	CASSPHKQGNTEAFF
NA	TRBV2	TRBJ1-2	NA	TGTGCCAGCAGTGAGGGAAACAGTTATGGCTACACCTTC	CASSEGNSYGYTF
TRBD1	TRBV27	TRBJ1-4	many	TGTGCCAGCAGTCCAAGCCTAGGGCCCAGGGACAGAATAAATGAAAAACTGTTTTTT	CASSPSLGPRDRINEKLFF
NA	TRBV29-1	TRBJ2-2	NA	TGCAGCGTTGAAACGGGGCCCACCGGGGAGCTGTTTTTT	CSVETGPTGELFF
NA	TRBV6-4	TRBJ1-6	once	TGTGCCAGCAGTGAGAGGTTAGGTGGATCACCCCTCCACTTT	CASSERLGGSPLHF
NA	TRBV24-1	TRBJ2-1	NA	TGTGCCACCAGTGAGCCCGGGGACGAGGACAATGAGCAGTTCTTC	CATSEPGDEDNEQFF
TRBD1	TRBV6-2/TRBV6-3	TRBJ1-4	NA	TGTGCCAGCAGCCAACTGACAACAGGGGCGCGTGAAAAACTGTTTTTT	CASSQLTTGAREKLFF
NA	TRBV5-6	TRBJ2-7	NA	TGTGCCAGCAGCTTTTGGACCTACGAGCAGTACTTC	CASSFWTYEQYF
TRBD1	TRBV30	TRBJ2-7	NA	TGTGCCTGGAGTCCCGGGACAGAAGGCACGGGATTCTACGAGCAGTACTTC	CAWSPGTEGTGFYEQYF
NA	TRBV28	TRBJ1-2	NA	TGTGCCAGCAGTTTGGCGTGGAGCGGTTCTAACTATGGCTACACCTTC	CASSLAWSGSNYGYTF
NA	TRBV19	TRBJ2-1	NA	TGTGCCAGTAGTATTACGGTTTTCGGGGCTCATCCGTTCTTC	CASSITVFGAHPFF
TRBD2	TRBV29-1	TRBJ2-7	few	TGCAGCGTTGGGGGCCTAGCGGGATACGAGCAGTACTTC	CSVGGLAGYEQYF
TRBD2	TRBV2	TRBJ2-7	NA	TGTGCCAGCAGTGATAAGCGGGGGGTTTACGAGCAGTACTTC	CASSDKRGVYEQYF
NA	TRBV28	TRBJ1-1	NA	TGTGCCAGCAGTTCCGTGAACACTGAAGCTTTCTTT	CASSSVNTEAFF
NA	TRBV20-1	TRBJ1-6	NA	TGCAGTGCTAGTCATTCCTATGGGACAACGAGGTCACCCCTCCACTTT	CSASHSYGTTRSPLHF
NA	TRBV28	TRBJ2-7	NA	TGTGCCAGCAGTCTACCCGGGCCTCTGCCCTACGAGCAGTACTTC	CASSLPGPLPYEQYF
NA	TRBV12-3/TRBV12-4	TRBJ2-1	once	TGTGCCAGCAGTAGAAGCAATGAGCAGTTCTTC	CASSRSNEQFF
NA	TRBV28	TRBJ1-2	NA	TGTGCCAGCAGTTCGGCTTCTGGCTACACCTTC	CASSSASGYTF
NA	TRBV15	TRBJ2-5	NA	TGTGCCACCAGCAGAGATTCGGGGGTTCGAGAGACCCAGTACTTC	CATSRDSGVRETQYF
NA	TRBV6-5	TRBJ2-5	NA	TGTGCCAGCAGAACAACAGGACGGGACCAAGAGACCCAGTACTTC	CASRTTGRDQETQYF
NA	TRBV19	TRBJ1-3	NA	TGTGCCAGTAGTATTAACGGAATTGGAAACACCATATATTTT	CASSINGIGNTIYF
NA	TRBV5-1	TRBJ2-3	NA	TGCGCCAGCAGCTTGTCGTCTAGCGGCACAGATACGCAGTATTTT	CASSLSSSGTDTQYF
NA	TRBV20-1	TRBJ1-1	NA	TGCAAAACAGGTAACACTGAAGCTTTCTTT	CKTGNTEAFF
TRBD2	TRBV28	TRBJ2-7	NA	TGTGCCAGCAGACCTGGGACTAGCTACGAGCAGTACTTC	CASRPGTSYEQYF
NA	TRBV13	TRBJ2-1	NA	TGTGCCAGCAGCCGACAAGACAATGAGCAGTTCTTC	CASSRQDNEQFF
NA	TRBV19	TRBJ1-2	NA	TGTGCCAGTAGGGATAGGACAGCTAACTATGGCTACACCTTC	CASRDRTANYGYTF
NA	TRBV11-2	TRBJ1-1	NA	TGTGCCAGCAGCCCCTACCCGACTAGGACGAACACTGAAGCTTTCTTT	CASSPYPTRTNTEAFF
NA	TRBV15	TRBJ1-5	once	TGTGCCACCAGCAGAGATCTGAATCAGCCCCAGCATTTT	CATSRDLNQPQHF
TRBD2	TRBV4-2	TRBJ2-5	NA	TGTGCCAGCAGCCCCGGACTGGCGGGAGGAGAGACCCAGTACTTC	CASSPGLAGGETQYF
NA	TRBV6-1	TRBJ2-7	NA	TGTGCCAGCAGTGAGACAGTCCACGAGCAGTACTTC	CASSETVHEQYF
NA	TRBV3-1/TRBV3-2	TRBJ1-4	NA	TGTGCCAGCAGCCAAGTTGATGTGGGAGGGGGAAATGAAAAACTGTTTTTT	CASSQVDVGGGNEKLFF
NA	TRBV27	TRBJ2-2	NA	TGTGCCAGCAGTTTCACAGTGAACACCGGGGAGCTGTTTTTT	CASSFTVNTGELFF
NA	TRBV2	TRBJ2-2	NA	TGTGCCAGCAGTGAAGCCCTGGGCCGACGGAACACCGGGGAGCTGTTTTTT	CASSEALGRRNTGELFF
NA	TRBV9	TRBJ2-5	NA	TGTGCCAGCAGCCTAGGCCCTAGTGGCCAAGAGACCCAGTACTTC	CASSLGPSGQETQYF
TRBD1	TRBV18	TRBJ1-4	NA	TGTGCCAGCTCACGACCGGGACAGCTTAATGAAAAACTGTTTTTT	CASSRPGQLNEKLFF
TRBD1	TRBV12-3/TRBV12-4	TRBJ1-4	NA	TGTGCCAGCAGCACGGGACAGCGGGGAAAACTGTTTTTT	CASSTGQRGKLFF